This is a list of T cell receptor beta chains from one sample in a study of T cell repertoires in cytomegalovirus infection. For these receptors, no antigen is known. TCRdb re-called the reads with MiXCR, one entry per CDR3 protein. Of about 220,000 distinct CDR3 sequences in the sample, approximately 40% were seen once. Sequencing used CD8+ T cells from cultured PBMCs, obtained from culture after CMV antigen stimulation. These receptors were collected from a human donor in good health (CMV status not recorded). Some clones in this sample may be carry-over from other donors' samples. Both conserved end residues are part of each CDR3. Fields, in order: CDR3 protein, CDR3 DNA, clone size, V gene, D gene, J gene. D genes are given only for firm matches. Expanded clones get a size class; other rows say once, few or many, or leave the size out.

CDR3: CAIDGGADGYTF
DNA: TGTGCCATCGACGGGGGAGCGGATGGCTACACCTTC
size: once
V: TRBV10-3
D: .
J: TRBJ1-2

CDR3: CASSPPGPQETQYF
DNA: TGTGCCAGCAGCCCTCCCGGGCCCCAAGAGACCCAGTACTTC
size: many
V: TRBV7-8
D: .
J: TRBJ2-5

CDR3: CASFHAGELFF
DNA: TGTGCCAGCTTCCACGCCGGGGAGCTGTTTTTT
size: .
V: TRBV7-8
D: .
J: TRBJ2-2

CDR3: CASSLWESSYNEQFF
DNA: TGTGCCAGCAGCTTATGGGAGAGCTCCTACAATGAGCAGTTCTTC
size: .
V: TRBV7-3
D: .
J: TRBJ2-1

CDR3: CSARDPEGVRDEQFF
DNA: TGCAGTGCTAGAGACCCCGAGGGAGTACGAGATGAGCAGTTCTTC
size: .
V: TRBV20-1
D: .
J: TRBJ2-1

CDR3: CSVEETGSSYEQYF
DNA: TGCAGCGTTGAAGAGACAGGGTCCTCCTACGAGCAGTACTTC
size: .
V: TRBV29-1
D: TRBD1
J: TRBJ2-7

CDR3: CASSLLGGANTGELFF
DNA: TGTGCCAGCAGTTTACTGGGCGGTGCGAACACCGGGGAGCTGTTTTTT
size: .
V: TRBV28
D: .
J: TRBJ2-2

CDR3: CSLWPGTDTQYF
DNA: TGCAGCCTCTGGCCAGGCACAGATACGCAGTATTTT
size: .
V: TRBV29-1
D: .
J: TRBJ2-3

CDR3: CASSLSPRAGDGYTF
DNA: TGTGCCAGCAGTTTATCCCCCCGGGCGGGGGATGGCTACACCTTC
size: .
V: TRBV12-3/TRBV12-4
D: .
J: TRBJ1-2

CDR3: CASSPGQGDNQPQHF
DNA: TGTGCCAGCAGTCCTGGACAGGGGGACAATCAGCCCCAGCATTTT
size: .
V: TRBV12-3/TRBV12-4
D: TRBD1
J: TRBJ1-5

CDR3: CASSLWTGAYGYTF
DNA: TGTGCCAGCAGTTTATGGACAGGGGCATATGGCTACACCTTC
size: .
V: TRBV28
D: TRBD1
J: TRBJ1-2

CDR3: CASSLSQGQAKNIQYF
DNA: TGTGCCAGCAGCTTATCCCAGGGACAAGCCAAAAACATTCAGTACTTC
size: .
V: TRBV11-2
D: .
J: TRBJ2-4

CDR3: CASGPGTSGANEQFF
DNA: TGTGCCAGCGGGCCCGGGACTAGCGGGGCGAATGAGCAGTTCTTC
size: few
V: TRBV27
D: TRBD2
J: TRBJ2-1

CDR3: CASSPGQGIDTQYF
DNA: TGTGCCAGCAGTCCGGGACAGGGGATAGATACGCAGTATTTT
size: .
V: TRBV28
D: TRBD1
J: TRBJ2-3

CDR3: CASSPGTSFYEQYF
DNA: TGTGCCAGCAGTCCCGGGACTAGCTTCTACGAGCAGTACTTC
size: .
V: TRBV2
D: TRBD2
J: TRBJ2-7

CDR3: CASSPRGAGGSNEQFF
DNA: TGCGCCAGCAGCCCCCGGGGGGCGGGAGGGTCCAATGAGCAGTTCTTC
size: .
V: TRBV4-1
D: TRBD2
J: TRBJ2-1